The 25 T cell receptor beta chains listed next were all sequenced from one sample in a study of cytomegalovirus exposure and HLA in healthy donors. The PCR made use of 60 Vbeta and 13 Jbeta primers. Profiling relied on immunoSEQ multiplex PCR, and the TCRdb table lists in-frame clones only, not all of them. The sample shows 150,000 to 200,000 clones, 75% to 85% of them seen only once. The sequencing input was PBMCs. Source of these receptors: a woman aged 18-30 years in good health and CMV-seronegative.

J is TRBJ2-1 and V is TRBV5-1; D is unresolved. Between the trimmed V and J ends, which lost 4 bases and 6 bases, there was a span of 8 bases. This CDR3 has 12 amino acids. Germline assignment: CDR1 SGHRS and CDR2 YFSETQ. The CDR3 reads CASSNSGNEQFF. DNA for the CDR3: TGCGCCAGCAGCAACTCGGGCAATGAGCAGTTCTTC.

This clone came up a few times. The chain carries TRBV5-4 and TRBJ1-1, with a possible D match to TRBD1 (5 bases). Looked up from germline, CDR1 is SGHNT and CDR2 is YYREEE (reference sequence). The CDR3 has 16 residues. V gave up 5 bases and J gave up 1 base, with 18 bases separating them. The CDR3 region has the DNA TGTGCCAGCAGTTATCCCGACAGTTGGGGGAACACTGAAGCTTTCTTT. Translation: CASSYPDSWGNTEAFF.

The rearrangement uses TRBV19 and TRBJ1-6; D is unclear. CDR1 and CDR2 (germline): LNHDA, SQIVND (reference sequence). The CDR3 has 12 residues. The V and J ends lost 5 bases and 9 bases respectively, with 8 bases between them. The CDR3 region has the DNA TGTGCCAGTAGTTCCCGGGGTTCACCCCTCCACTTT. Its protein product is CASSSRGSPLHF.

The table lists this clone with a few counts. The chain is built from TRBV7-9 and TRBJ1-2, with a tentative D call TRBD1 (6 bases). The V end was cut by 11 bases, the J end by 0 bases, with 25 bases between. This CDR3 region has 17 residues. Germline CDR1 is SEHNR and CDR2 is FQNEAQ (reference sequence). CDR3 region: CARPGQGTGDPNYGYTF. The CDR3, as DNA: TGTGCCCGCCCTGGGCAGGGGACCGGAGACCCTAACTATGGCTACACCTTC.

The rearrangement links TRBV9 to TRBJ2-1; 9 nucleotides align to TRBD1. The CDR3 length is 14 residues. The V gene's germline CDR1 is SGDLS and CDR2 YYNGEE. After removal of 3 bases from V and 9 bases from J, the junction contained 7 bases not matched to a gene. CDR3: CASSAEGQGFEQFF. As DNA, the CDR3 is TGTGCCAGCAGCGCAGAGGGACAGGGCTTTGAGCAGTTCTTC.

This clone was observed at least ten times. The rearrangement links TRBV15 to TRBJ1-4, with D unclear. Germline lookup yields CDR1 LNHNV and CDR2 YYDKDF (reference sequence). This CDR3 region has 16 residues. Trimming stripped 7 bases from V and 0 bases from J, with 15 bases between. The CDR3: CATNLRTGATNEKLFF. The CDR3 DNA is TGTGCCACCAACCTGAGAACCGGAGCAACTAATGAAAAACTGTTTTTT.

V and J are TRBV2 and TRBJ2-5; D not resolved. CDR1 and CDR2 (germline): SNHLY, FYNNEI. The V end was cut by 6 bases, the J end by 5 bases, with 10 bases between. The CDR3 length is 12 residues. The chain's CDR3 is CASSKLTETQYF. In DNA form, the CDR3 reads TGTGCCAGCAGCAAACTTACGGAGACCCAGTACTTC. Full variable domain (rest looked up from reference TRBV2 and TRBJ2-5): EPEVTQTPSHQVTQMGQEVILRCVPISNHLYFYWYRQILGQKVEFLVSFYNNEISEKSEIFDDQFSVERPDGSNFTLKIRSTKLEDSAMYFCASSKLTETQYFGPGTRLLVL.

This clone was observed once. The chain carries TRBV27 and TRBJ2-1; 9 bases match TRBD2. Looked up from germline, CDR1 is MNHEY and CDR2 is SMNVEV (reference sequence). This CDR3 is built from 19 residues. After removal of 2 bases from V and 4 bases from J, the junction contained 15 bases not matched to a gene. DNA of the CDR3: TGTGCCAGCAGTTTAAAGGTGTTAGCGGGAGCCCTCGCTTACAATGAGCAGTTCTTC. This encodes CASSLKVLAGALAYNEQFF.

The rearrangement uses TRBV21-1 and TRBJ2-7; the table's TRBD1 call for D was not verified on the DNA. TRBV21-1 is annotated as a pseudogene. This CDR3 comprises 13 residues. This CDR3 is CASSKAQANEQYF. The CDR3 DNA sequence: TGTGCCAGCAGCAAAGCTCAGGCTAACGAGCAGTACTTC.

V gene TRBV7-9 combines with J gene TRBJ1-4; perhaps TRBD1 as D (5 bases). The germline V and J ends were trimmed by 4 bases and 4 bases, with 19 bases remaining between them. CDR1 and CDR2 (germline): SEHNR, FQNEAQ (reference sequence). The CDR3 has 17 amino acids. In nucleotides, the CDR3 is TGTGCCAGCAGCTCCCCCTCATTGGACACCGTTAATGAAAAACTGTTTTTT. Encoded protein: CASSSPSLDTVNEKLFF. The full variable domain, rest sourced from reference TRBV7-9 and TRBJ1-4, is DTGVSQNPRHKITKRGQNVTFRCDPISEHNRLYWYRQTLGQGPEFLTYFQNEAQLEKSRLLSDRFSAERPKGSFSTLEIQRTEQGDSAMYLCASSSPSLDTVNEKLFFGSGTQLSVL.

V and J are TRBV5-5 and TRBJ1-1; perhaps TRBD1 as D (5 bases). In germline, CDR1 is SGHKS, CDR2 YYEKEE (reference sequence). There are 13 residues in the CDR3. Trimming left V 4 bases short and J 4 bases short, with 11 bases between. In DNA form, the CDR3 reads TGTGCCAGCAGCGGATGTAGGGGCACTGAAGCTTTCTTT. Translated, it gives CASSGCRGTEAFF.

For the CDR3, the DNA is TGCAGCGTCGCGCGGACACAGCGCAATGAGCAGTTCTTC. Translation gives CSVARTQRNEQFF. V usage is TRBV29-1 and J usage is TRBJ2-1; perhaps TRBD1 as D (5 bases). The germline V and J ends were trimmed by 6 bases and 6 bases, with 15 bases remaining between them. The CDR3 consists of 13 residues. Germline V gene data show CDR1 as SQVTM and CDR2 as ANQGSEA.

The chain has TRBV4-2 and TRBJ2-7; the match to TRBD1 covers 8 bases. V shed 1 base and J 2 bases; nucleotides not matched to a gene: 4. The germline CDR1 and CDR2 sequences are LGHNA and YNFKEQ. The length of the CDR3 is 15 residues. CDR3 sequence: CASSQGTGIPYEQYF. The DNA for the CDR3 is TGTGCCAGCAGCCAAGGGACAGGGATCCCCTACGAGCAGTACTTC.

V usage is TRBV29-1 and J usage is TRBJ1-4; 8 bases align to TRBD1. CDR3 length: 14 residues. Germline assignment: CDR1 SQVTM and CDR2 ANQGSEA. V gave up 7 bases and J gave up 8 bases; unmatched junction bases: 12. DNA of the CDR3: TGCAGCGCCGGAGACACAGGGGGGGAGGAAAAACTGTTTTTT. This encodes CSAGDTGGEEKLFF.

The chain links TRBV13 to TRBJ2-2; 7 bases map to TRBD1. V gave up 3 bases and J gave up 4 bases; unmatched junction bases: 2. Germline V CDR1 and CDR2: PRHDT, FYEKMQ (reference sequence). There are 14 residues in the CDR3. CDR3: CASSFHRGTGELFF. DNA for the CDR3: TGTGCCAGCAGCTTCCACAGGGGCACCGGGGAGCTGTTTTTT.

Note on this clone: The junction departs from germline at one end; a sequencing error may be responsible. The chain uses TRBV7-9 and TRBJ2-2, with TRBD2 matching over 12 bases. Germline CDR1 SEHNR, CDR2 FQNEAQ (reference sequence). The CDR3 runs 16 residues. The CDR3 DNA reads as TGTCCCAGCAGCCACTCTAGCGGGGGGGCCCTCGGGGAGCTGTTTTTT. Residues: CPSSHSSGGALGELFF. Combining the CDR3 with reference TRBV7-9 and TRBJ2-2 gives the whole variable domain DTGVSQNPRHKITKRGQNVTFRCDPISEHNRLYWYRQTLGQGPEFLTYFQNEAQLEKSRLLSDRFSAERPKGSFSTLEIQRTEQGDSAMYLCPSSHSSGGALGELFFGEGSRLTVL.

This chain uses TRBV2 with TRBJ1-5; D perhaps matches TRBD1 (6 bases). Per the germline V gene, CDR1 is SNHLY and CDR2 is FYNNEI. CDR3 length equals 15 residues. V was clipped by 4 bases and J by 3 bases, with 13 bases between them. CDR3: CASSVDGQNNQPQHF. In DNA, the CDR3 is TGTGCCAGCAGTGTTGATGGACAGAACAATCAGCCCCAGCATTTT.

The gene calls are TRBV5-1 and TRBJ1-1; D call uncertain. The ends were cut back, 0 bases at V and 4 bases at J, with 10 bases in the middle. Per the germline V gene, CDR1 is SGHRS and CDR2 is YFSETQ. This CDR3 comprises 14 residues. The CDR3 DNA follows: TGCGCCAGCAGCTTGGGCGGGGAAGGCACTGAAGCTTTCTTT. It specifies CASSLGGEGTEAFF.

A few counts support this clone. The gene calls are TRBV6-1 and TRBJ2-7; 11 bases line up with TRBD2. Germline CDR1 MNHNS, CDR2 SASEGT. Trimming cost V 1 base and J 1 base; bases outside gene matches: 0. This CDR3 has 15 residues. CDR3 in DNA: TGTGCCAGCAGTGAAGGACTAGCGGGATCCTACGAGCAGTACTTC. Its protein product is CASSEGLAGSYEQYF.

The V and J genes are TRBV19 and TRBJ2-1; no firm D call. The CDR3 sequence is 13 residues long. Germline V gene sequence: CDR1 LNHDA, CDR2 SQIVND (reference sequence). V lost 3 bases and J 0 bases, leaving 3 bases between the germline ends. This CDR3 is CASSIRSYNEQFF. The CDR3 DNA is TGTGCCAGTAGTATCCGCTCCTACAATGAGCAGTTCTTC.

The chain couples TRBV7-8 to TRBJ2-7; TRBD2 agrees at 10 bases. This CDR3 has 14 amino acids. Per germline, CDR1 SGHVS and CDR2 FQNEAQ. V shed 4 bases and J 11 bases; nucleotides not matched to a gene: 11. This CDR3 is CASSSPASGSTEYF. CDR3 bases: TGTGCCAGCAGCTCCCCGGCTAGCGGGAGTACGGAGTACTTC.

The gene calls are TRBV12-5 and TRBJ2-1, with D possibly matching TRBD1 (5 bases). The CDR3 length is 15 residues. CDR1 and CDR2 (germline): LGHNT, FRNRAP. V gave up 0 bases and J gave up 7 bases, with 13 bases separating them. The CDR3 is CASGLVAGRRNEQFF. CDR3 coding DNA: TGTGCTAGTGGTTTGGTGGCAGGGCGGCGAAATGAGCAGTTCTTC.

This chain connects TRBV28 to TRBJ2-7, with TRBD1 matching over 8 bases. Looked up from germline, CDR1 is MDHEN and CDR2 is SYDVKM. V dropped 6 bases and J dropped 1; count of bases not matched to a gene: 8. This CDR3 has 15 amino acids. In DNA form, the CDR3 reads TGTGCCAGCAGAACCCCCGGGACAGGATCCTACGAGCAGTACTTC. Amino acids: CASRTPGTGSYEQYF.

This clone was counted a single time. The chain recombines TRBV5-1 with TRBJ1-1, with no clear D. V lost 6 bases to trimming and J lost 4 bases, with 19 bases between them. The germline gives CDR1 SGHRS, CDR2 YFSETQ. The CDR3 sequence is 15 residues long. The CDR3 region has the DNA TGCGCCAGCACCTTTTCCGCGGGCGGTAGCACTGAAGCTTTCTTT. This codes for CASTFSAGGSTEAFF.

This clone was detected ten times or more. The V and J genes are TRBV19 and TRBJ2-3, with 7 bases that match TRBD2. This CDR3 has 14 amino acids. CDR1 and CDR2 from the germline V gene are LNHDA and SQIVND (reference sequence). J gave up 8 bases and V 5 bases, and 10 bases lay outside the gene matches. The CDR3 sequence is CASSLRLADATQYF. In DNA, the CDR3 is TGTGCCAGTAGTCTACGACTAGCAGATGCTACGCAGTATTTT.